Following are 26 T cell receptor beta chains from one sample sequenced in a study of molecular identifiers for immune sequencing clone quantification. Via MiXCR, TCRdb re-called the PCR reads, giving one row per CDR3 protein. The sample consists of approximately 630,000 distinct CDR3 sequences, roughly 27% of them appearing once. Sequenced: naive CD8+ T cells from blood, with Jurkat cell RNA spiked in. The sample's subset: FACS-sorted CD8+CD4-CCR7+CD45RA+ naive T cells. These receptors were collected from a human donor in good health. Some libraries in this study had Jurkat cell RNA spiked in.

This clonotype has at least ten counts. This chain connects TRBV3-1 to TRBJ2-5; D uncertain. The CDR3 is made up of 15 amino acids. Germline CDR1 LGHDT, CDR2 YNNKEL (reference sequence). Trimming left V 2 bases short and J 1 base short, with 11 bases between. CDR3 bases: TGTGCCAGCAGCCAATCTTTGGCAGGCCAAGAGACCCAGTACTTC. It translates to CASSQSLAGQETQYF.

As to this clonotype: A clone one base away is much larger, so this may be a read error. This chain connects TRBV3-1 to TRBJ2-5, with a possible D match to TRBD2 (5 bases). CDR1 is LGHDT, CDR2 YNNKEL, per germline (reference sequence). The CDR3 totals 15 residues. DNA for the CDR3: TGTGGCAGCAGCCAAGTAAGGGAGTCACAAGAGACCCAGTACTTC. This encodes CGSSQVRESQETQYF.

This clonotype appeared a few times. The rearrangement uses TRBV12-3 or TRBV12-4 and TRBJ2-5, with 12 nucleotides matching TRBD2. The CDR3 has 18 amino acids. V was pared by 4 bases and J by 2 bases, with 11 bases of the junction left unmatched. This chain's CDR3 is CASSCLSRLAGEQETQYF. CDR3 in DNA: TGTGCCAGCAGTTGCTTATCCCGACTAGCGGGGGAACAAGAGACCCAGTACTTC.

This clonotype has a handful of counts. The V call is TRBV28, the J call TRBJ1-5, with D possibly being TRBD1 (6 bases). Germline CDR1 and CDR2: MDHEN and SYDVKM. The CDR3 has 18 residues. The ends were cut back, 2 bases at V and 1 base at J, with 18 bases in the middle. Here the CDR3 reads CASSLTPWGGPSNQPQHF. CDR3 in DNA: TGTGCCAGCAGTTTAACCCCCTGGGGGGGGCCCAGCAATCAGCCCCAGCATTTT.

This clonotype was found a few times. V usage is TRBV7-6 and J usage is TRBJ2-1, with a possible D match to TRBD2 (7 bases). CDR1 and CDR2 (germline): SGHVS, FNYEAQ. The V gene lost 0 bases and the J gene lost 8 bases, with 11 bases spanning the gap. This CDR3 is built from 14 residues. Written as DNA, the CDR3 is TGTGCCAGCAGCTTAGCGGGGGGGCTGGATGAGCAGTTCTTC. This encodes CASSLAGGLDEQFF.

About this clonotype itself: Possible read error: a much larger clone is one base away. V is TRBV3-1 and J is TRBJ1-2; D gene unclear. The germline V gene encodes CDR1 LGHDT and CDR2 YNNKEL (reference sequence). This CDR3 has 13 residues. CDR3 DNA sequence: TGTGCCAACAGCCAAACTTTCAACTATGGCTACACCTTC. This codes for CANSQTFNYGYTF.

In its sample, this clonotype was seen many times. This chain uses TRBV7-9 with TRBJ2-3; D assignment may be TRBD1 or TRBD2 (5 bases each). The V end lost 2 bases, the J end lost 2 bases, and 11 bases lay between the germline ends. This CDR3 comprises 15 residues. Germline CDR1 is SEHNR and CDR2 is FQNEAQ (reference sequence). The CDR3 loop reads CASSLIVGTTDTQYF. The CDR3 DNA reads as TGTGCCAGCAGCTTAATTGTCGGGACCACAGATACGCAGTATTTT. The complete variable domain, with remaining parts taken from reference TRBV7-9 and TRBJ2-3, reads DTGVSQNPRHKITKRGQNVTFRCDPISEHNRLYWYRQTLGQGPEFLTYFQNEAQLEKSRLLSDRFSAERPKGSFSTLEIQRTEQGDSAMYLCASSLIVGTTDTQYFGPGTRLTVL.

This clonotype has a count of ten or more. The J gene is TRBJ2-5, the V gene TRBV2, with TRBD2 matching 8 bases. This CDR3 has 16 residues. The germline V gene encodes CDR1 SNHLY and CDR2 FYNNEI. V was clipped by 3 bases and J by 7 bases; unmatched bases: 13. The CDR3: CASSDWASGSFGTQYF. CDR3 nucleotides: TGTGCCAGCAGTGATTGGGCTAGCGGGTCCTTCGGGACCCAGTACTTC.

This clonotype was counted between two and nine times. At one of its ends the junction is not consistent with the germline gene, which may arise from a read error. This chain connects TRBV9 to TRBJ2-2; D is undetermined. The germline CDR1 and CDR2 sequences are SGDLS and YYNGEE. The CDR3 is 16 residues long. This chain's CDR3 is CASNVGLGVNTGELFF. In DNA form, the CDR3 reads TGTGCCAGCAACGTAGGGTTAGGTGTAAACACCGGGGAGCTGTTTTTT.

This clonotype was recorded many times. The chain employs TRBV6-6 and TRBJ2-4, with 7 bases fitting TRBD2. The CDR3 is made up of 18 amino acids. The germline CDR1 and CDR2 sequences are MNHNY and SVGAGI (reference sequence). V lost 2 bases, J lost 0 bases, and 10 bases stayed unmatched. CDR3 in DNA: TGTGCCAGCAGTTACGCCATGACTAGCCGGCTAGCCAAAAACATTCAGTACTTC. Protein: CASSYAMTSRLAKNIQYF.

As regards this clonotype: This clone may be a read error of a much larger clone one base away. The chain joins TRBV14 to TRBJ2-5, with D tentatively TRBD1 (5 bases). The CDR3 loop spans 15 amino acids. Germline assignment: CDR1 SGHDN and CDR2 FVKESK. CDR3 in DNA: TGTGCCAGCAGCCAAGGGACACTGTACCAAGAGGCCCAGTACTTC. It codes for CASSQGTLYQEAQYF.

About this clonotype itself: A much larger clone lies one base from this, so it may be a read error. The V and J genes are TRBV19 and TRBJ1-5; D not certain. Looked up from germline, CDR1 is LNHDA and CDR2 is SQIVND (reference sequence). CDR3 length: 16 residues. The CDR3 DNA reads as TGTGCCAGTTGTATGATCCCCCAGGCGAGCAATCAGCCCCAGCATTTT. Protein product: CASCMIPQASNQPQHF.

This clonotype has just a few counts. The genes are TRBV24-1 and TRBJ2-1, with 10 bases lining up with TRBD2. The germline gives CDR1 KGHDR, CDR2 SFDVKD. V was pared by 11 bases and J by 5 bases, with 5 bases of the junction left unmatched. The length of the CDR3 is 13 residues. The DNA of the CDR3 is TGTGCCAGCACTAGCGGGACCGACAATGAGCAGTTCTTC. Its translation: CASTSGTDNEQFF.

Comment on this clonotype: A read error is possible here, since a much larger clone lies one base away. The chain joins TRBV6-5 to TRBJ2-7; D is uncertain. V lost 4 bases and J lost 9, with 19 bases in between. The CDR3 is 14 amino acids. Germline V gives CDR1 MNHEY, CDR2 SVGAGI. Written as DNA, the CDR3 is TGTGCCAGCAGTTCCGGGCTGGGCTCTTGGGGGCAGTACTTC. Its translation: CASSSGLGSWGQYF.

This clonotype came up many times. The chain carries TRBV20-1 and TRBJ2-7; 7 positions agree with TRBD1. Germline CDR1 reads DFQATT; CDR2 reads SNEGSKA (reference sequence). The CDR3 is 12 amino acids. CDR3 amino acids: CSAGDSSYEQYF. The CDR3 region has the DNA TGCAGCGCCGGGGACAGCTCCTACGAGCAGTACTTC.

Comments on this clonotype: A much larger clone differs from this one at a single base, so this may be a read error. The chain recombines TRBV20-1 with TRBJ2-7; D assignment may be TRBD1 or TRBD2 (5 bases each). The CDR3 is made up of 12 amino acids. The germline CDR1 and CDR2 sequences are DFQATT and SNEGSKA (reference sequence). The CDR3 sequence is CSAGTTLYAQYF. The CDR3 DNA follows: TGCAGTGCTGGGACGACACTATACGCGCAGTACTTC.

Many counts were recorded for this clonotype. The genes are TRBV7-6 and TRBJ1-1, with D uncertain. Germline V gene lookup returns CDR1 SGHVS and CDR2 FNYEAQ. This CDR3 region has 15 residues. V was pared by 0 bases and J by 0 bases, with 8 bases between. This CDR3 is CASSLAGTMNTEAFF. Written as DNA, the CDR3 is TGTGCCAGCAGCTTAGCCGGAACCATGAACACTGAAGCTTTCTTT.

The rearrangement links TRBV7-2 to TRBJ2-7; D is unclear. Germline-derived CDR1 and CDR2 are SGHTA and FQGNSA. V dropped 8 bases and J dropped 2 bases, with 16 bases sitting between them. CDR3 length equals 14 residues. The CDR3 is CASGPRTEPYEQYF. The CDR3 DNA reads TGTGCCAGCGGCCCCCGGACGGAGCCCTACGAGCAGTACTTC.

This clonotype was seen a handful of times. The rearrangement links TRBV12-3 or TRBV12-4 to TRBJ2-1; no reliable D call. Trimming removed 3 bases at V and 6 bases at J, with 9 bases between. The CDR3 totals 13 residues. This CDR3 is CASSFGPGNEQFF. CDR3 DNA sequence: TGTGCCAGCAGTTTTGGGCCTGGCAATGAGCAGTTCTTC.

The chain couples TRBV7-9 to TRBJ2-2; 10 nucleotides line up with TRBD1. CDR3 length: 17 residues. Germline CDR1 and CDR2: SEHNR and FQNEAQ (reference sequence). V trimming: 5 bases; J trimming: 4 bases; junction bases outside the gene matches: 10. The CDR3 sequence: CASSPDRGLASTGELFF. The CDR3 nucleotides are TGTGCCAGCAGCCCGGACAGGGGGTTGGCGAGCACCGGGGAGCTGTTTTTT.

This clonotype was picked up many times. V is TRBV30 and J is TRBJ2-1, with D unclear. Per germline, CDR1 GTSNPN and CDR2 SVGIG (reference sequence). V was pared by 2 bases and J by 0 bases, with 2 bases between. This CDR3 has 12 residues. The CDR3 protein is CAWSSSYNEQFF. The CDR3 nucleotides are TGTGCCTGGAGTAGCTCCTACAATGAGCAGTTCTTC.

The CDR3 nucleotides are TGTGCCAGCAGGACAGGGGGGATAGCTTTCTTT. This codes for CASRTGGIAFF. This rearrangement joins TRBV28 to TRBJ1-1; 9 positions agree with TRBD1. The V gene's germline CDR1 is MDHEN and CDR2 SYDVKM. Trimming took 6 bases from V and 10 from J; bases not matched to a gene: 3. The length of the CDR3 is 11 residues. The full variable domain, rest sourced from reference TRBV28 and TRBJ1-1, is DVKVTQSSRYLVKRTGEKVFLECVQDMDHENMFWYRQDPGLGLRLIYFSYDVKMKEKGDIPEGYSVSREKKERFSLILESASTNQTSMYLCASRTGGIAFFGQGTRLTVV.

This clonotype was detected ten times or more. The chain recombines TRBV29-1 with TRBJ2-7; the D gene is possibly TRBD1 (6 bases). Germline-derived CDR1 and CDR2 are SQVTM and ANQGSEA. The length of the CDR3 is 13 residues. V shed 6 bases and J shed 3 bases, with 15 bases lying between them. This CDR3 is CSVGAGDIYEQYF. The DNA of the CDR3 is TGCAGCGTGGGGGCAGGGGATATCTACGAGCAGTACTTC.

This clonotype showed up just a few times. The chain recombines TRBV12-3 or TRBV12-4 with TRBJ2-1, with a weak D call TRBD2 (5 bases). This CDR3 spans 15 amino acids. V shed 2 bases and J shed 4 bases, with 12 bases lying between them. CDR3: CASSLSSLTYNEQFF. In DNA, the CDR3 is TGTGCCAGCAGTTTATCTAGCCTAACTTACAATGAGCAGTTCTTC.

Many counts were recorded for this clonotype. This chain connects TRBV25-1 to TRBJ2-5; the D gene is possibly TRBD1 (6 bases). CDR1 and CDR2 from the germline V gene are MGHDK and SYGVNS. This CDR3 region has 11 residues. The germline V and J ends were trimmed by 7 bases and 5 bases, with 8 bases remaining between them. DNA of the CDR3: TGTGCCAGCACTCAGGGGGAGACCCAGTACTTC. Translating it yields CASTQGETQYF.

Points on this clonotype: A much larger clone sits a single nucleotide away, making a read error possible. The chain couples TRBV29-1 to TRBJ1-1; a weak D match, TRBD1 (5 bases). Germline lookup yields CDR1 SQVTM and CDR2 ANQGSEA. The CDR3 loop spans 11 amino acids. V lost 7 bases and J 5 bases, leaving 11 bases between the germline ends. The CDR3 DNA sequence: TGCAGCGCGGGGGACCCGACTGAAGCTTTCTTT. It codes for CSAGDPTEAFF. The complete variable domain, with remaining parts taken from reference TRBV29-1 and TRBJ1-1, reads SAVISQKPSRDICQRGTSLTIQCQVDSQVTMMFWYRQQPGQSLTLIATANQGSEATYESGFVIDKFPISRPNLTFSTLTVSNMSPEDSSIYLCSAGDPTEAFFGQGTRLTVV.